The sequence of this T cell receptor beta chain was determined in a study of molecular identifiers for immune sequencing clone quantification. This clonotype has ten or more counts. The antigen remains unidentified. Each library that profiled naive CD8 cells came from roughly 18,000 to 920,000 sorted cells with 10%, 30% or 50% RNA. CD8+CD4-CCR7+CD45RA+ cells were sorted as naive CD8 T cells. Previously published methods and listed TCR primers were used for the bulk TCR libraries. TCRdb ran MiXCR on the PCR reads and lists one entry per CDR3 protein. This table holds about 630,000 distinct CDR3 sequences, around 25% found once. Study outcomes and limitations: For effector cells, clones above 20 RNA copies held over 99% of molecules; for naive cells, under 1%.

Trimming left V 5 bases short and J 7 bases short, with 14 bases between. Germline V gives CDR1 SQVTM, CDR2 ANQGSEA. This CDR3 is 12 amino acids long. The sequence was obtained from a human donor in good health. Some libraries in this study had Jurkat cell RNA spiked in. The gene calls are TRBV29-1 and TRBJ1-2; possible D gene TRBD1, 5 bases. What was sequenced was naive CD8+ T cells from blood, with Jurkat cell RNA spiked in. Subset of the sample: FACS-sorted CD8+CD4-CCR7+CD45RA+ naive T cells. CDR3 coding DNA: TGCAGCGTTATTTCAGGGCTTGGTGGCTACACCTTC. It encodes CSVISGLGGYTF.